This TCR beta chain derives from a study of blood T cell repertoires in COVID-19. Study-wide context: Acute-phase and convalescent COVID-19 samples originated in the United States, Italy and Spain.

TCRdb keeps only in-frame clones here, not all; method: immunoSEQ multiplex PCR. This sample has tens of thousands of clones, with 85% found just once. The table lists this clone with a count of one. The CDR3 has 13 amino acids. V was pared by 7 bases and J by 3 bases, with 5 bases of the junction left unmatched. CDR1 MDHEN and CDR2 SYDVKM come from the germline V gene. The receptor was isolated from a man aged 80 or over with acute or convalescent COVID-19. The chain recombines TRBV28 with TRBJ2-7; 8 bases agree with TRBD2. Sequencing used peripheral blood. The CDR3 DNA reads as TGTGCCAGCACCCTAGCGGGTGTCTACGAGCAGTACTTC. It is translated as CASTLAGVYEQYF.